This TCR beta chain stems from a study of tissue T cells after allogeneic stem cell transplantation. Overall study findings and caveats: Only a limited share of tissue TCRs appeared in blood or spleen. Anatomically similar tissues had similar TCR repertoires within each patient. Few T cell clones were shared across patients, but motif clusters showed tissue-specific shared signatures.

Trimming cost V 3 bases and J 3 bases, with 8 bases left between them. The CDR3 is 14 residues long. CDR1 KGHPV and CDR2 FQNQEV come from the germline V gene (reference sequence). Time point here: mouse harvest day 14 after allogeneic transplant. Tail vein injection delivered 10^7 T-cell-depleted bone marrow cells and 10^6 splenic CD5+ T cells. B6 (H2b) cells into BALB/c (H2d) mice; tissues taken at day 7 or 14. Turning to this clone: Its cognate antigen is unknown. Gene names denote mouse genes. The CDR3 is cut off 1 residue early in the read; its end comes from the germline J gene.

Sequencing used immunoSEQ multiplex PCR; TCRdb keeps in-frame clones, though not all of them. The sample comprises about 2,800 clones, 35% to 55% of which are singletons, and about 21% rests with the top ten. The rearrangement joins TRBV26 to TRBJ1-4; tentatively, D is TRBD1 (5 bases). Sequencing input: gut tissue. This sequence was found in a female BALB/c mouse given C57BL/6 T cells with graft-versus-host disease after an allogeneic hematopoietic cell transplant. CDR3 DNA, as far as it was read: TGTGCCAGCAGTCTAGGGACCGCCAACGAAAGATTATTT. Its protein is CASSLGTANERLF. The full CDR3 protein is CASSLGTANERLFF.